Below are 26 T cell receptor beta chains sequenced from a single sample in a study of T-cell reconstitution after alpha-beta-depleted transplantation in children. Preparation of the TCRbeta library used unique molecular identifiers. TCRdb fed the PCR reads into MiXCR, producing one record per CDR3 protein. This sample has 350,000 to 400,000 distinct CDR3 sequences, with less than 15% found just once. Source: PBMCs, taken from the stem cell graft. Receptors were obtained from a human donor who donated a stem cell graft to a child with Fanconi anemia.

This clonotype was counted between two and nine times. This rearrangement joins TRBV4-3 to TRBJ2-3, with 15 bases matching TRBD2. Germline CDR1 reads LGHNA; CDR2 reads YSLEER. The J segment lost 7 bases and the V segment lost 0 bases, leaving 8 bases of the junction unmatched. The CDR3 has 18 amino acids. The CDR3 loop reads CASSQDEGLAGGLNTQYF. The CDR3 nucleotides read TGCGCCAGCAGCCAAGATGAAGGACTAGCGGGGGGGTTAAATACGCAGTATTTT.

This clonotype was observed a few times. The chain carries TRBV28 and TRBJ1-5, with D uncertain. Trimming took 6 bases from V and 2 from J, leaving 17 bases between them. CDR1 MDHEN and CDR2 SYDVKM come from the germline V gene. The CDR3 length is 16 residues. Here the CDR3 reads CASSLLGAYRNQPQHF. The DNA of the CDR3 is TGTGCCAGCAGCCTTTTGGGCGCTTACCGCAATCAGCCCCAGCATTTT.

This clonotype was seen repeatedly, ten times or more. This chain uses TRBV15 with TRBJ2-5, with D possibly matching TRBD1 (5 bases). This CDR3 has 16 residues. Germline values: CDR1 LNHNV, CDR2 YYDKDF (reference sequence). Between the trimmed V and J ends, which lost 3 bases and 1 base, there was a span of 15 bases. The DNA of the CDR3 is TGTGCCACCAGCAGGACGACCGAGCAGGGCCAAGAGACCCAGTACTTC. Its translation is CATSRTTEQGQETQYF.

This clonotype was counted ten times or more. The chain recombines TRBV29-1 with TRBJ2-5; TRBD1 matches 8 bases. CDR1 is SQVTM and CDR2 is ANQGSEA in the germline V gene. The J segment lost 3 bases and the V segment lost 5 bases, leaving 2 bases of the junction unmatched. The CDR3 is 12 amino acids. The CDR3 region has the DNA TGCAGCGTTCTACAGGGGGAAGAGACCCAGTACTTC. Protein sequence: CSVLQGEETQYF.

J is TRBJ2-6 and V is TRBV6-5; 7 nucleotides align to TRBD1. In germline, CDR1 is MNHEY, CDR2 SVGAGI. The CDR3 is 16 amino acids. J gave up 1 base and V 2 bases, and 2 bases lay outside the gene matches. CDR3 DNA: TGTGCCAGCAGTTACGGGACAGCTTCTGGGGCCAACGTCCTGACTTTC. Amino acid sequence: CASSYGTASGANVLTF.

Written as DNA, the CDR3 is TGTGCCAGCAGCTTAGATCGGGGGGGTTCAGGGACCCAGTACTTC. Its translation is CASSLDRGGSGTQYF. The rearrangement uses TRBV7-2 and TRBJ2-5; 8 bases align to TRBD2. V gave up 1 base and J gave up 7 bases; unmatched junction bases: 8. Germline V gene sequence: CDR1 SGHTA, CDR2 FQGNSA. This CDR3 contains 15 residues.

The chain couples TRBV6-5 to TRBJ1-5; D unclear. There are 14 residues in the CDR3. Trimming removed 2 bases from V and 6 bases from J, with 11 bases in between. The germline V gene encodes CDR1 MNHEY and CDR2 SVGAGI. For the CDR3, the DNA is TGTGCCAGCAGTTACCATAACGTAGGTCAGCCCCAGCATTTT. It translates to CASSYHNVGQPQHF.

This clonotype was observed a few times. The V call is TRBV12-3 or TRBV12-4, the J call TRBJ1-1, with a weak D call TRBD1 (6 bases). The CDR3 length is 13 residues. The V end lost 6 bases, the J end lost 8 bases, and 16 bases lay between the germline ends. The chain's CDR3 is CASSRGGGIEAFF. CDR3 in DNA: TGTGCCAGCAGCCGGGGGGGCGGTATCGAAGCTTTCTTT.

CDR3 nucleotide sequence: TGTGCCAGCAGCCATTTCAGGGGCACCGGGGAGCTGTTTTTT. It is translated as CASSHFRGTGELFF. The chain employs TRBV4-2 and TRBJ2-2; weak D call: TRBD1 (6 bases). The ends were cut back, 3 bases at V and 4 bases at J, with 9 bases in the middle. In germline, CDR1 is LGHNA, CDR2 YNFKEQ. The CDR3 loop spans 14 amino acids.

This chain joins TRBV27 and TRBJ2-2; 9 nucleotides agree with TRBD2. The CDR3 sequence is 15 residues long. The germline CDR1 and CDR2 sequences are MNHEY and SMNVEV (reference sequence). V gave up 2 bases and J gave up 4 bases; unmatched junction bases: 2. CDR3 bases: TGTGCCAGCAGTTTAGGTAGCGGGGGCACCGGGGAGCTGTTTTTT. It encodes CASSLGSGGTGELFF.

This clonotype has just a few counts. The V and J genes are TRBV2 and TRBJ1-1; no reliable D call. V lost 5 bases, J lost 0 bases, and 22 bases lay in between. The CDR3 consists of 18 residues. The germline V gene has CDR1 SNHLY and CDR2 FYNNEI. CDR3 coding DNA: TGTGCCAGCAGTAAGGAGGCAGGCCACTCTCTTTTGAACACTGAAGCTTTCTTT. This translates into CASSKEAGHSLLNTEAFF.

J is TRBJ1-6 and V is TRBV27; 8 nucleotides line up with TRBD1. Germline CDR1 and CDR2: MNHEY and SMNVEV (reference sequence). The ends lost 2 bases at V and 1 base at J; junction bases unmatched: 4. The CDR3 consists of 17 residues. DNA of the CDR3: TGTGCCAGCAGTTTAATAGGACAGGGATCCTATAATTCACCCCTCCACTTT. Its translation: CASSLIGQGSYNSPLHF.

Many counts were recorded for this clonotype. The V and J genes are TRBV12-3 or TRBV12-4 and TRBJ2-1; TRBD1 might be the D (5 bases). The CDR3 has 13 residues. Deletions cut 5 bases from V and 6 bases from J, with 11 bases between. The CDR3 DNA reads TGTGCCAGCAGTATATTAGGGGTCAATGAGCAGTTCTTC. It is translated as CASSILGVNEQFF.

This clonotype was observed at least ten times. The CDR3: CASSQEGETGPYNEQFF. CDR3 in DNA: TGCGCCAGCAGCCAAGAAGGTGAGACCGGGCCTTACAATGAGCAGTTCTTC. The V gene is TRBV4-3, the J gene TRBJ2-1, with D unresolved. The CDR3 is 17 amino acids. The germline CDR1 and CDR2 sequences are LGHNA and YSLEER. Deletions cut 0 bases from V and 4 bases from J, with 16 bases between.

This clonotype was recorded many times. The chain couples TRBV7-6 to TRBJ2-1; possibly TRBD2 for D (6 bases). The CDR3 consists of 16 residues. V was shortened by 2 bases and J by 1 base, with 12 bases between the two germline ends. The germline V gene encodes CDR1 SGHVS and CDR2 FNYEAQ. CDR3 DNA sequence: TGTGCCAGCAGCTTAAAGAGTGGAGGGTCCTACAATGAGCAGTTCTTC. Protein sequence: CASSLKSGGSYNEQFF.

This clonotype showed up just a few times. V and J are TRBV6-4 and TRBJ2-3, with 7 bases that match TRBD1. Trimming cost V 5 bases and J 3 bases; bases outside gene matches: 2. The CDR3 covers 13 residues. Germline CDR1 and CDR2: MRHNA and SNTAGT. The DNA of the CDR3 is TGTGCCAGCAGTACAGGGGAAACAGATACGCAGTATTTT. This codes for CASSTGETDTQYF.

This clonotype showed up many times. In DNA, the CDR3 is TGTGCCATCAGTGAAACGAGATCCGGGGCCGGGGAGCTGTTTTTT. Amino acid sequence: CAISETRSGAGELFF. The chain employs TRBV10-3 and TRBJ2-2; D may be TRBD2 (5 bases). Trimming took off 3 bases at V and 6 bases at J, with 14 bases between the two ends. The CDR3 consists of 15 residues. Germline V lookup: CDR1 ENHRY, CDR2 SYGVKD.

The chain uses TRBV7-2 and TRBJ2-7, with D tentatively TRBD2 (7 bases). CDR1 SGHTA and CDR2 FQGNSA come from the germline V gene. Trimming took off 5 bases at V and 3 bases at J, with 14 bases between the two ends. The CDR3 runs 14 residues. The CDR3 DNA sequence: TGTGCCAGCAGCCGACGCGGGGGCTTCTACGAGCAGTACGTC. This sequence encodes CASSRRGGFYEQYV.

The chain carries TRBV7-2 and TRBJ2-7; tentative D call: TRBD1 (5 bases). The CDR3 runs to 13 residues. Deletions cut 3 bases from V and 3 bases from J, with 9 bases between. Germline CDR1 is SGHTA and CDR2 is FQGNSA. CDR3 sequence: CASSFSQGYEQYF. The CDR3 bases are TGTGCCAGCAGCTTTTCGCAGGGCTACGAGCAGTACTTC.

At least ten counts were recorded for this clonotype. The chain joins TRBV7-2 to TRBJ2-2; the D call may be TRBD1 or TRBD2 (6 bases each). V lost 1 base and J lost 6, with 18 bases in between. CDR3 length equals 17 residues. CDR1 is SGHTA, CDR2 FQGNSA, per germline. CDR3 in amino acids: CASSLVGSGAGAGELFF. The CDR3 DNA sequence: TGTGCCAGCAGCTTAGTAGGGTCGGGGGCAGGTGCCGGGGAGCTGTTTTTT.

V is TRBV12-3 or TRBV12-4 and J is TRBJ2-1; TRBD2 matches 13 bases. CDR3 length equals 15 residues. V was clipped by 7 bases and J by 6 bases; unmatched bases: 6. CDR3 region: CASNKLAGGSNEQFF. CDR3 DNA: TGTGCCAGCAACAAACTAGCGGGGGGGTCCAATGAGCAGTTCTTC.

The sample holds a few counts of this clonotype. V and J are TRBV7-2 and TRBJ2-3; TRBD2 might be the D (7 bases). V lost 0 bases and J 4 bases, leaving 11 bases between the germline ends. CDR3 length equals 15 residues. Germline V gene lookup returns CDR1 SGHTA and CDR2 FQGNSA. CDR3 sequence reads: CASSLAGGPSDTQYF. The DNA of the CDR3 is TGTGCCAGCAGCTTAGCGGGGGGGCCATCAGATACGCAGTATTTT.

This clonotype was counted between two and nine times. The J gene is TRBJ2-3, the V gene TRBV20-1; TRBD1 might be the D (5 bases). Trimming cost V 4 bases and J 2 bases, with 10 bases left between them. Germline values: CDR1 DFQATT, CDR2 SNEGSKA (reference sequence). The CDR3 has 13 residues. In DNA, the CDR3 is TGCAGTGCTAACCCGACAGTCACAGATACGCAGTATTTT. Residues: CSANPTVTDTQYF.

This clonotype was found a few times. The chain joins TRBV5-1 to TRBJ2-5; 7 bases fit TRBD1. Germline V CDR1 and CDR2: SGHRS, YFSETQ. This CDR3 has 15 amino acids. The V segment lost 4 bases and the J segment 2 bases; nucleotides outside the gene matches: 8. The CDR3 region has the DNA TGCGCCAGCAGCCCCCTTGGGACAGCTCAAGAGACCCAGTACTTC. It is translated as CASSPLGTAQETQYF.

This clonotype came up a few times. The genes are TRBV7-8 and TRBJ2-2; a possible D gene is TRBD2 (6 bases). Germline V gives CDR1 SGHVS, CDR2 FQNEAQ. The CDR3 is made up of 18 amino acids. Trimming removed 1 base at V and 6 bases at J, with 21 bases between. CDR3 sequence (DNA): TGTGCCAGCAGCTTAGTTACGGGAGAGGCGGGTAGCGCCGGGGAGCTGTTTTTT. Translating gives CASSLVTGEAGSAGELFF.

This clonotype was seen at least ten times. CDR3 nucleotides: TGTGCCACTCAAGGACAGCCAAACACTGAAGCTTTCTTT. Its protein is CATQGQPNTEAFF. The chain has TRBV7-2 and TRBJ1-1; possibly TRBD1 for D (6 bases). There are 13 residues in the CDR3. V shed 10 bases and J shed 2 bases, with 14 bases lying between them. Germline V gene lookup returns CDR1 SGHTA and CDR2 FQGNSA.